The T cell receptor (beta chain) described here comes from a study of blood T cell repertoires in COVID-19. At the level of the study: Spain, Italy and the United States supplied samples that represented acute and convalescent COVID-19.

Sequencing used immunoSEQ multiplex PCR; TCRdb keeps in-frame clones, though not all of them. The data hold under 300,000 clones, with around 84% observed a single time. CDR1 and CDR2 (germline): SGHTA, FQGNSA. CDR3 length: 12 amino acids. The J segment lost 8 bases and the V segment lost 6 bases, leaving 5 bases of the junction unmatched. This sequence was found in a man between 40 and 49 years old who had recovered from COVID-19. Specimen: peripheral blood. The chain employs TRBV7-2 and TRBJ1-2, with 8 nucleotides matching TRBD1. The CDR3 spells CASSSGGGGYTF. The CDR3 region has the DNA TGTGCCAGCAGTTCAGGGGGCGGGGGCTACACCTTC.